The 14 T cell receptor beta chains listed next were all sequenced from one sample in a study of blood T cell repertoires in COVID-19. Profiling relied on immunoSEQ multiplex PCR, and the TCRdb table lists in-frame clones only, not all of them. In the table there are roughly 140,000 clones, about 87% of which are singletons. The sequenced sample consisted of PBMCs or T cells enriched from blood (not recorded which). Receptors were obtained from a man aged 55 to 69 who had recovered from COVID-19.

The CDR3 DNA follows: TGTGCCAGTAGTTCCCGACAGGGGCATTCACCCCTCCACTTT. Translating gives CASSSRQGHSPLHF. The chain links TRBV19 to TRBJ1-6; 8 bases agree with TRBD1. CDR3 length equals 14 residues. CDR1 and CDR2 (germline): LNHDA, SQIVND (reference sequence). J was trimmed by 8 bases and V by 5 bases; bases with no gene match: 5.

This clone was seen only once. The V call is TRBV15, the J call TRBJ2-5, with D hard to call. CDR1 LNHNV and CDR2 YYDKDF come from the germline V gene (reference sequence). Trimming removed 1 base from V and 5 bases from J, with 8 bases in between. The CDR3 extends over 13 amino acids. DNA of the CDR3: TGTGCCACCAGCAGAGGGCTGGTGGAGACCCAGTACTTC. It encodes CATSRGLVETQYF.

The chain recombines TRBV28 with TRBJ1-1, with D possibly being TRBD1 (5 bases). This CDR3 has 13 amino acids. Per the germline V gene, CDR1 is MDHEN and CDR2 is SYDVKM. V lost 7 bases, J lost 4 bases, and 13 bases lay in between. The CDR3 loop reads CASIPGGVTEAFF. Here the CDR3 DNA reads TGTGCCAGCATCCCGGGGGGGGTCACTGAAGCTTTCTTT.

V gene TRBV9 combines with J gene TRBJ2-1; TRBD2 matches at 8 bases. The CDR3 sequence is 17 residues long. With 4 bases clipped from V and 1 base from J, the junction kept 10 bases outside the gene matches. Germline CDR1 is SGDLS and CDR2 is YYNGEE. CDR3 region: CASSTSPGGGSYNEQFF. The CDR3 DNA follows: TGTGCCAGCAGCACCAGCCCGGGGGGGGGATCCTACAATGAGCAGTTCTTC.

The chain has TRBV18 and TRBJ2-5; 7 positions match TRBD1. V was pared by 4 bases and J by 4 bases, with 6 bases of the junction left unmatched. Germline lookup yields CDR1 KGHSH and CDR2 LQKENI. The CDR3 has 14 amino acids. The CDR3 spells CASSLGGQVETQYF. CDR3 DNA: TGTGCCAGCTCACTTGGCGGACAGGTAGAGACCCAGTACTTC. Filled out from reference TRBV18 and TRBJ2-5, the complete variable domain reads NAGVMQNPRHLVRRRGQEARLRCSPMKGHSHVYWYRQLPEEGLKFMVYLQKENIIDESGMPKERFSAEFPKEGPSILRIQQVVRGDSAAYFCASSLGGQVETQYFGPGTRLLVL.

The CDR3 DNA is TGTGCCAGCAGCCTACTTAGGAGTTCAACAGGGGGCAATTCCTACGAGCAGTACTTC. This encodes CASSLLRSSTGGNSYEQYF. The rearrangement uses TRBV11-2 and TRBJ2-7, with 9 bases fitting TRBD1. The germline V gene has CDR1 SGHAT and CDR2 FQNNGV. J lost 1 base, V lost 5 bases, and 18 bases had no gene match. The CDR3 is made up of 19 amino acids.

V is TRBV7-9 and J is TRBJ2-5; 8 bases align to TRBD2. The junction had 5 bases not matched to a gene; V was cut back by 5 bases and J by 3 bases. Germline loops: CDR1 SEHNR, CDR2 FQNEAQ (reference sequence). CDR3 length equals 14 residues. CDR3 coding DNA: TGTGCCAGCAGCCCGGGTAGCGGGGAAGAGACCCAGTACTTC. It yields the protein CASSPGSGEETQYF. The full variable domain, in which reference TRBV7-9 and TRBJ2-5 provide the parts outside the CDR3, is DTGVSQNPRHKITKRGQNVTFRCDPISEHNRLYWYRQTLGQGPEFLTYFQNEAQLEKSRLLSDRFSAERPKGSFSTLEIQRTEQGDSAMYLCASSPGSGEETQYFGPGTRLLVL.

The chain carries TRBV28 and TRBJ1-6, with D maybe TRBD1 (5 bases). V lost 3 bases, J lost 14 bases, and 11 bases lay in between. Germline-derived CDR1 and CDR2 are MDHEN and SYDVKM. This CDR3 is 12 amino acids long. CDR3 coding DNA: TGTGCCAGCAGTTTGGGCTCGGGGGCCCTCCACTTT. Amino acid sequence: CASSLGSGALHF. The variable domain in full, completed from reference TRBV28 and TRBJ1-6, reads DVKVTQSSRYLVKRTGEKVFLECVQDMDHENMFWYRQDPGLGLRLIYFSYDVKMKEKGDIPEGYSVSREKKERFSLILESASTNQTSMYLCASSLGSGALHFGNGTRLTVT.

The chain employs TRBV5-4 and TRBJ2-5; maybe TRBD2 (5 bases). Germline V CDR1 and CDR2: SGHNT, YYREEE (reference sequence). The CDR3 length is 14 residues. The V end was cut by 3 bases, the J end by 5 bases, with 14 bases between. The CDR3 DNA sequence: TGTGCCAGCAGCTACGGGAATCAAGGGGAGACCCAGTACTTC. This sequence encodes CASSYGNQGETQYF.

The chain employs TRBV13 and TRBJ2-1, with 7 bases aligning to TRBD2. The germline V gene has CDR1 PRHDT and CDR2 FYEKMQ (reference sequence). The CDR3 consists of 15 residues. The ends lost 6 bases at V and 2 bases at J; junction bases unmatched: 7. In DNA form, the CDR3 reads TGTGCCAGCAGACCCCGAGGACTAGCCTACAATGAGCAGTTCTTC. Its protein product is CASRPRGLAYNEQFF.

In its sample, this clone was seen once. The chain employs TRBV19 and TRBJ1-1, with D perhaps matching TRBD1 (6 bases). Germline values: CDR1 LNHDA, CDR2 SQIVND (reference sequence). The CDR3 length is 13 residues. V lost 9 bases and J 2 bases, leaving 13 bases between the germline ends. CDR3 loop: CASTDRPNTEAFF. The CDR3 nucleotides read TGTGCCAGCACGGACAGACCCAACACTGAAGCTTTCTTT.

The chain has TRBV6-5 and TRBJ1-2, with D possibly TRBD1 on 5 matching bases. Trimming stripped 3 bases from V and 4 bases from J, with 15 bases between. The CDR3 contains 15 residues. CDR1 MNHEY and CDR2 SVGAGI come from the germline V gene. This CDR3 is CASSYFQTEIYGYTF. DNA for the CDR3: TGTGCCAGCAGTTATTTCCAGACAGAGATCTATGGCTACACCTTC.

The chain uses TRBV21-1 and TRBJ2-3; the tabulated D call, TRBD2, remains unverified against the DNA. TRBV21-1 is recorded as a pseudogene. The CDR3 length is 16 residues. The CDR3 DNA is TGTGCCAGCAGCAAAGGAACTAGCGCGCTCACAGATACGCAGTATTTT. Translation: CASSKGTSALTDTQYF.

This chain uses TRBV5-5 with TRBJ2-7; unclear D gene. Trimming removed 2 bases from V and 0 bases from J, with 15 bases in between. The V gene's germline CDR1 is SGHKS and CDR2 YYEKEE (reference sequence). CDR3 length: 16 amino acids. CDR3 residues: CASSLVYGASSYEQYF. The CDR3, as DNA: TGTGCCAGCAGCTTAGTATACGGAGCCAGCTCCTACGAGCAGTACTTC.